This T cell receptor beta chain was identified during a study of control samples from healthy donors and cancer patients. Repertoires were generated with immunoSEQ multiplex PCR, while TCRdb's copy carries only in-frame clones and drops some. This table holds approximately 160,000 clones, around 93% found once. The CDR3 spans 16 residues. Unmatched junction bases numbered 10, after V lost 5 bases and J lost 9 bases. From germline, CDR1 is SEHNR and CDR2 FQNEAQ (reference sequence). Source material: blood. V is TRBV7-9 and J is TRBJ2-1; 13 bases fit TRBD2. This receptor was identified in a woman aged 55-70 years in good health. CDR3 amino acids: CASSKLAGGPPSEQFF. The CDR3 bases are TGTGCCAGCAGCAAACTAGCGGGGGGGCCCCCATCTGAGCAGTTCTTC. Full variable domain (outside the CDR3, taken from reference TRBV7-9 and TRBJ2-1): DTGVSQNPRHKITKRGQNVTFRCDPISEHNRLYWYRQTLGQGPEFLTYFQNEAQLEKSRLLSDRFSAERPKGSFSTLEIQRTEQGDSAMYLCASSKLAGGPPSEQFFGPGTRLTVL.